This TCR beta chain appears in the sequencing data of a study of blood T cells in healthy people across ages. This CDR3 spans 14 amino acids. V trimming: 3 bases; J trimming: 6 bases; junction bases outside the gene matches: 8. The germline V gene has CDR1 KGHSH and CDR2 LQKENI. Through a sample-barcoded 5' primer and a J-beta primer mix, a second PCR was run for about 7 to 12 cycles. From the 5' RACE reads, TCRdb called clonotypes with MiXCR, one entry per CDR3 protein. This sample has approximately 2,000,000 distinct CDR3 sequences, with approximately 39% found just once. Donor samples were obtained from healthy Caucasian individuals from Russia, aged about 6 to 100.

This chain connects TRBV18 to TRBJ2-7; 7 bases align to TRBD1. The receptor was isolated from a human donor in good health. The sample taken for sequencing was blood. DNA of the CDR3: TGTGCCAGCTCACCTACAGGGGTTCTGAGCGAGCAGTACTTC. The encoded protein is CASSPTGVLSEQYF. Filled out from reference TRBV18 and TRBJ2-7, the complete variable domain reads NAGVMQNPRHLVRRRGQEARLRCSPMKGHSHVYWYRQLPEEGLKFMVYLQKENIIDESGMPKERFSAEFPKEGPSILRIQQVVRGDSAAYFCASSPTGVLSEQYFGPGTRLTVT.